The source of this TCR beta chain is a study of cytomegalovirus exposure and HLA in healthy donors. A multiplex PCR was run with 60 Vbeta primers and 13 Jbeta primers. TCRdb's table, derived via immunoSEQ multiplex PCR, lists solely in-frame clones and lacks some. The repertoire consists of approximately 75,000 clones, with 65% to 80% occurring once and the leading ten covering less than 25%. V lost 5 bases and J lost 2; bases outside the gene matches: 3. The V gene's germline CDR1 is SGHVS and CDR2 FNYEAQ. CDR3 length equals 15 residues. Points from the study as a whole: What TCR beta sequences reportedly achieved was accurate prediction of HLA-A and HLA-B alleles in most subjects.

This clone was seen only once. Its antigen remains unidentified. V and J are TRBV7-6 and TRBJ1-4, with 9 bases aligning to TRBD1. The TCR originated in a man aged 35-49 years in good health and CMV-seropositive. The sequenced sample consisted of PBMCs. The CDR3, as DNA: TGTGCCAGCAGCCCTACAGGGGGCACTAATGAAAAACTGTTTTTT. It encodes CASSPTGGTNEKLFF.